These 10 T cell receptor beta chains were all obtained from the same sample, sequenced in a study of T cell changes during pregnancy in multiple sclerosis. Assay: immunoSEQ multiplex PCR; the TCRdb copy retains only in-frame clones and omits some. The sample yields some 30,000 clones, approximately 90% seen once. The sample consisted of peripheral blood, taken in the first trimester of pregnancy. Receptors were obtained from a female donor in good health, enrolled as a control in a pregnancy study.

V usage is TRBV4-1 and J usage is TRBJ1-1, with TRBD1 matching 8 bases. The CDR3 has 14 amino acids. The V and J ends lost 2 bases and 4 bases, in that order; junction bases with no gene match: 3. Looked up from germline, CDR1 is MGHRA and CDR2 is YSYEKL. CDR3 protein: CASSQHRGGTEAFF. DNA of the CDR3: TGCGCCAGCAGCCAACACAGGGGGGGCACTGAAGCTTTCTTT.

The rearrangement links TRBV19 to TRBJ2-1, with D perhaps TRBD2 (6 bases). Looked up from germline, CDR1 is LNHDA and CDR2 is SQIVND (reference sequence). Trimming left V 3 bases short and J 2 bases short, with 8 bases between. The CDR3 loop spans 14 amino acids. This chain's CDR3 is CASSIGGTYNEQFF. CDR3 coding DNA: TGTGCCAGTAGTATTGGGGGGACCTACAATGAGCAGTTCTTC.

J is TRBJ1-2 and V is TRBV18; TRBD1 agrees at 11 bases. The germline V gene encodes CDR1 KGHSH and CDR2 LQKENI. The CDR3 is 20 residues long. V dropped 2 bases and J dropped 4; count of bases not matched to a gene: 18. CDR3 in amino acids: CASSPDRGGQGASESYGYTF. CDR3 DNA sequence: TGTGCCAGCTCACCAGATCGAGGCGGACAGGGGGCTTCGGAGAGCTATGGCTACACCTTC.

The rearrangement links TRBV29-1 to TRBJ2-7, with 11 bases that match TRBD1. V shed 7 bases, J shed 5 bases, and the junction held 7 bases outside the gene matches. Germline V gene data show CDR1 as SQVTM and CDR2 as ANQGSEA. The CDR3 has 13 residues. The CDR3 loop is CSAKGQGAHEQYF. CDR3 DNA: TGCAGCGCTAAAGGACAGGGGGCTCACGAGCAGTACTTC.

The chain has TRBV4-2 and TRBJ2-3; 9 bases map to TRBD2. With V trimmed by 1 base and J by 4 bases, 6 bases remained unmatched. Germline loops: CDR1 LGHNA, CDR2 YNFKEQ. The CDR3 has 16 amino acids. The CDR3 region is CASSQGIAGAPDTQYF. In nucleotides, the CDR3 is TGTGCCAGCAGCCAAGGGATAGCGGGAGCCCCAGATACGCAGTATTTT.

The chain recombines TRBV6-6 with TRBJ2-2; D unresolved. The CDR3 is 12 residues long. CDR1 is MNHNY and CDR2 is SVGAGI in the germline V gene (reference sequence). The ends were cut back, 4 bases at V and 5 bases at J, with 5 bases in the middle. CDR3 region: CASSLRTGELFF. The CDR3 DNA follows: TGTGCCAGCAGTTTGCGGACCGGGGAGCTGTTTTTT.

The chain is built from TRBV29-1 and TRBJ2-7, with D perhaps matching TRBD1 (5 bases). The CDR3 is 12 residues long. Germline-derived CDR1 and CDR2 are SQVTM and ANQGSEA. V was trimmed by 2 bases and J by 7 bases, leaving 12 bases between them. As DNA, the CDR3 is TGCAGCGTTGAAAGGGGTTTAGGGGAGCAGTACTTC. As protein: CSVERGLGEQYF.

CDR3 amino acids: CAWSPGGANTQYF. CDR3 coding DNA: TGTGCCTGGAGTCCCGGGGGAGCCAATACGCAGTATTTT. The J gene is TRBJ2-3, the V gene TRBV30; TRBD2 might be the D (6 bases). Germline CDR1 GTSNPN, CDR2 SVGIG (reference sequence). This CDR3 contains 13 residues. Deletions cut 2 bases from V and 7 bases from J, with 13 bases between.

J is TRBJ2-3 and V is TRBV14; D gene uncertain. Trimming shortened V by 0 bases and J by 6 bases, and 7 bases separated the two germline ends. The germline gives CDR1 SGHDN, CDR2 FVKESK. The CDR3 consists of 13 residues. This CDR3 is CASSQDKSDTQYF. The CDR3 bases are TGTGCCAGCAGCCAAGATAAATCTGATACGCAGTATTTT.

The rearrangement links TRBV27 to TRBJ2-1; 7 positions match TRBD2. CDR3 length equals 15 residues. Germline lookup yields CDR1 MNHEY and CDR2 SMNVEV (reference sequence). V lost 8 bases to trimming and J lost 0 bases; unmatched junction nucleotides: 7. The CDR3 region has the DNA TGTGCCAGCCACCTGGGAGGGAGCTCCTACAATGAGCAGTTCTTC. It is translated as CASHLGGSSYNEQFF.